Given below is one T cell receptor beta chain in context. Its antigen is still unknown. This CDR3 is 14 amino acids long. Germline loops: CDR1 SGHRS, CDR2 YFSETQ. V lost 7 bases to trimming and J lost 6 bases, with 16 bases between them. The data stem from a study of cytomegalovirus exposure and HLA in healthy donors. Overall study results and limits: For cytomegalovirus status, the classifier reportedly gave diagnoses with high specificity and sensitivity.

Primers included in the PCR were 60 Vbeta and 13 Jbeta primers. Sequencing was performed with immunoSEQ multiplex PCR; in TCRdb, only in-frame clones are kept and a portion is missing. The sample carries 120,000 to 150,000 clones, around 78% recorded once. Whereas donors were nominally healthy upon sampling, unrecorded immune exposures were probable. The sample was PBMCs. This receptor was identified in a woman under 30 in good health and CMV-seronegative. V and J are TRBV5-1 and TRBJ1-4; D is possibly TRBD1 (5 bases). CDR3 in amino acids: CASRGTEVDEKLFF. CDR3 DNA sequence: TGCGCCAGCCGGGGGACTGAGGTGGATGAAAAACTGTTTTTT.